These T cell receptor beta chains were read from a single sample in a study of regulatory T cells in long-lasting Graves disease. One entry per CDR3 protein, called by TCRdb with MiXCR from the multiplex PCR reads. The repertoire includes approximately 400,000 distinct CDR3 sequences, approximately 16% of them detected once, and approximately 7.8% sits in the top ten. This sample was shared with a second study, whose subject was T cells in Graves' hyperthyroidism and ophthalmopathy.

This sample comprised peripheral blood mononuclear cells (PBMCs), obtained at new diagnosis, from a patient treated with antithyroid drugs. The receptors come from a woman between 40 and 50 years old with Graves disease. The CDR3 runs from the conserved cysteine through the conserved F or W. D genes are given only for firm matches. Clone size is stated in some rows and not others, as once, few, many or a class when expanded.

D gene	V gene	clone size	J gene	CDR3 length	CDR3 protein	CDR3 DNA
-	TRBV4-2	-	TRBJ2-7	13	CASSQGGVGEQYF	TGTGCCAGCAGCCAAGGGGGGGTCGGCGAGCAGTACTTC
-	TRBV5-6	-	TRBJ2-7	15	CASSLDRAFVYEQYF	TGTGCCAGCAGCTTGGACAGGGCATTCGTCTACGAGCAGTACTTC
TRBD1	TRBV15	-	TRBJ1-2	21	CATSLIGTYRGLTTGTYGYTF	TGTGCCACCAGCCTAATAGGGACTTACAGGGGGCTAACCACCGGGACGTATGGCTACACCTTC
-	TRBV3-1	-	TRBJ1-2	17	CASSHDDSATGSYGYTF	TGTGCCAGCAGCCACGACGACAGTGCCACAGGGAGCTATGGCTACACCTTC
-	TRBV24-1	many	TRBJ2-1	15	CATSDLRDSYNEQFF	TGTGCCACCAGTGATCTGCGGGACAGTTACAATGAGCAGTTCTTC
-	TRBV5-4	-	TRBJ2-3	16	CASSLEAQDTSDTQYF	TGTGCCAGCAGCTTGGAAGCCCAGGACACCTCAGATACGCAGTATTTT
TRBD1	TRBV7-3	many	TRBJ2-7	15	CASSLFPGQGYEQYF	TGTGCCAGCAGCTTGTTCCCCGGACAGGGCTACGAGCAGTACTTC
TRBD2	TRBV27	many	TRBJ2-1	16	CASRPKTSGIYNEQFF	TGTGCCAGCAGACCAAAGACTAGCGGGATTTACAATGAGCAGTTCTTC
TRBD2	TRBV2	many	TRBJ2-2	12	CPSGRNTGELFF	TGCCCAAGCGGGAGGAACACCGGGGAGCTGTTTTTT
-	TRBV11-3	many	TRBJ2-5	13	CASSLDFQETQYF	TGTGCCAGCAGCTTAGACTTCCAAGAGACCCAGTACTTC
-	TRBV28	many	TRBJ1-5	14	CASSFHSSNQPQHF	TGTGCCAGCAGCTTCCACAGTAGCAATCAGCCCCAGCATTTT
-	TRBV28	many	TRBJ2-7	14	CASSGGGSLYEQYF	TGTGCCAGCTCTGGGGGAGGCTCATTGTACGAGCAGTACTTC
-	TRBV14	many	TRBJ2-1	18	CASSQDGPTLGTYNEQFF	TGTGCCAGCAGCCAAGACGGTCCGACGTTGGGCACCTACAATGAGCAGTTCTTC
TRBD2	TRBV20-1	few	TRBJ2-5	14	CSAVTSGRGETQYF	TGCAGTGCAGTGACTAGCGGGAGGGGAGAGACCCAGTACTTC
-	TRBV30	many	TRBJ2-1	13	CAWSITSYNEQFF	TGTGCCTGGAGCATTACCTCCTACAATGAGCAGTTCTTC
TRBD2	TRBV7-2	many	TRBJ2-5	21	CASSFYAGGLAGLDPQETQYF	TGTGCCAGCAGCTTTTATGCGGGGGGACTAGCGGGCCTGGACCCCCAAGAGACCCAGTACTTC
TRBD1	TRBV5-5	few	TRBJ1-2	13	CASSLWTGDGYTF	TGTGCCAGCAGCTTGTGGACAGGGGATGGCTACACCTTC
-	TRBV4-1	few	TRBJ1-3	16	CASSHSGVERGNTIYF	TGCGCCAGCAGCCACTCGGGCGTAGAGAGGGGAAACACCATATATTTT
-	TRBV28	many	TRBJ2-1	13	CASSWDPVDEQFF	TGTGCCAGCAGTTGGGACCCCGTGGATGAGCAGTTCTTC
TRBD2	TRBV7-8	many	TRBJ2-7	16	CASSSTLAGGAYEQYF	TGTGCCAGCAGCTCAACACTAGCGGGGGGAGCCTACGAGCAGTACTTC
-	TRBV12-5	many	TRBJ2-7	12	CASGLARNEQYF	TGTGCTAGTGGTTTGGCGAGAAACGAGCAGTACTTC
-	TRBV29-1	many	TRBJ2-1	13	CSVEGGRAGEQFF	TGCAGCGTTGAAGGGGGTAGGGCCGGTGAGCAGTTCTTC
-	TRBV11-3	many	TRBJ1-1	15	CASSNPGGQYTEAFF	TGTGCCAGCAGCAACCCAGGCGGACAGTACACTGAAGCTTTCTTT
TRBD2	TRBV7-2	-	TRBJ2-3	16	CVSTQGLERVTDTQYF	TGTGTCAGCACCCAAGGACTAGAGAGGGTCACAGATACGCAGTATTTT
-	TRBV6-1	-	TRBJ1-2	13	CAGSPTGLYGYTF	TGTGCCGGCAGTCCGACAGGACTTTATGGCTACACCTTC
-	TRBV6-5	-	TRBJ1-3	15	CASSYSGLSGNTIYF	TGTGCCAGCAGTTACTCGGGTCTCTCTGGAAACACCATATATTTT
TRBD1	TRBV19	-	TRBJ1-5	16	CATEGQGQLSNQPQHF	TGTGCCACCGAAGGACAGGGCCAACTTAGCAATCAGCCCCAGCATTTT
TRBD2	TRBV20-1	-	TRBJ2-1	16	CSARDQAYGREDEQFF	TGCAGTGCTAGAGACCAAGCGTATGGGAGGGAGGATGAGCAGTTCTTC
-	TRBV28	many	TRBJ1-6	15	CASSLESSYNSPLHF	TGTGCCAGCAGTTTGGAGAGCTCCTATAATTCACCCCTCCACTTT
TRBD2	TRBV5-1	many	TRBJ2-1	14	CASSLGTSGNEQFF	TGCGCCAGCAGCCTCGGGACTAGCGGCAATGAGCAGTTCTTC
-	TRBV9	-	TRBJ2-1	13	CASSSGYPNEQFF	TGTGCCAGCAGCTCCGGCTATCCCAATGAGCAGTTCTTC
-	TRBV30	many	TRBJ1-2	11	CAARAGNGYTF	TGTGCCGCTCGAGCCGGTAACGGCTACACCTTC
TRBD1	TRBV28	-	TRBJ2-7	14	CASGGQGVGYEQYF	TGTGCCAGCGGGGGACAGGGGGTGGGATACGAGCAGTACTTC
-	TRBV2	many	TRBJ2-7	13	CASHNPPGYEQYF	TGTGCCAGCCATAACCCCCCTGGGTACGAGCAGTACTTC
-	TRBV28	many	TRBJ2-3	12	CASSSITDTQYF	TGTGCCAGCAGTTCCATTACAGATACGCAGTATTTT
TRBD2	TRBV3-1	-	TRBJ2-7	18	CASSPGLAGVYLSYEQYF	TGTGCCAGCAGCCCGGGACTAGCGGGAGTGTATCTTAGCTACGAGCAGTACTTC
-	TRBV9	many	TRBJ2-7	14	CASSVDPVSYEQYF	TGTGCCAGCAGCGTCGACCCCGTATCCTACGAGCAGTACTTC
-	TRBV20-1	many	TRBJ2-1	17	CSARYPSWAGSYNEQFF	TGCAGTGCTAGATATCCTAGCTGGGCGGGATCCTACAATGAGCAGTTCTTC
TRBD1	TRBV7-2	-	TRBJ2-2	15	CASSPTGGSTGELFF	TGTGCCAGCAGCCCGACAGGGGGCAGCACCGGGGAGCTGTTTTTT
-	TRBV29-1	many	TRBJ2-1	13	CSVEEPSYNEQFF	TGCAGCGTTGAAGAGCCAAGCTACAATGAGCAGTTCTTC
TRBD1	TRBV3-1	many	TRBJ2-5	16	CASSPRDRGYVETQYF	TGTGCCAGCAGCCCCCGGGACAGGGGGTATGTAGAGACCCAGTACTTC
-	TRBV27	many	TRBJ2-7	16	CASSLSIRSGISEQYF	TGTGCCAGCAGTTTATCGATCCGGTCAGGCATCTCCGAGCAGTACTTC
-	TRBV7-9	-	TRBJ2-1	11	CASSSVPEQFF	TGTGCCAGCAGCTCGGTACCTGAGCAGTTCTTC
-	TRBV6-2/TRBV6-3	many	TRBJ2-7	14	CATFTGDLSYEQYF	TGTGCCACCTTCACAGGAGACTTATCCTACGAGCAGTACTTC
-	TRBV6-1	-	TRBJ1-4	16	CASSYRALRANEKLFF	TGTGCCAGCAGCTATAGGGCCCTAAGGGCTAATGAAAAACTGTTTTTT
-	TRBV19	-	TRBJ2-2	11	CAGGFTGGLFF	TGTGCCGGAGGGTTCACCGGGGGGCTGTTTTTT
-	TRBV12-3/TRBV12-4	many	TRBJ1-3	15	CASSPSGWSGNTIYF	TGTGCCAGCAGTCCCTCGGGGTGGTCTGGAAACACCATATATTTT
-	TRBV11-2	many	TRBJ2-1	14	CASRRRGSDNEQFF	TGTGCCAGCAGGAGGAGGGGGAGTGACAATGAGCAGTTCTTC
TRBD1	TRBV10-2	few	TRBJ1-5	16	CASSESDRGGNQPQHF	TGCGCCAGCAGTGAGTCGGACAGGGGGGGGAATCAGCCCCAGCATTTT
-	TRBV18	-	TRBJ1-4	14	CASSPQANDGKLFF	TGTGCCAGCTCACCCCAGGCTAATGACGGAAAACTGTTTTTT
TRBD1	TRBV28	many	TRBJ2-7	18	CASSSQGFGRTGPYEQYF	TGTGCCAGCAGTTCTCAAGGGTTCGGACGGACAGGGCCCTACGAGCAGTACTTC
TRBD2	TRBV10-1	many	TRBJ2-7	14	CASSRGTSLYEQYF	TGCGCCAGCAGTAGAGGGACTAGTCTTTACGAGCAGTACTTC
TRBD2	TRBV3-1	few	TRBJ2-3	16	CASSQGKSGITDTQYF	TGTGCCAGCAGCCAAGGAAAAAGCGGGATCACAGATACGCAGTATTTT
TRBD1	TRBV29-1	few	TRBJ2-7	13	CSVLSGQTYEQYF	TGCAGCGTTTTATCGGGACAGACTTACGAGCAGTACTTC
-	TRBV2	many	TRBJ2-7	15	CASSYIRGSAYEQYF	TGTGCCAGCAGCTACATACGGGGGAGTGCCTACGAGCAGTACTTC